A single sample is the source of the 26 T cell receptor beta chains below, sequenced in a study of blood T cell repertoires in COVID-19. Method: immunoSEQ multiplex PCR; TCRdb's copy keeps in-frame clones and lacks some. The sample holds approximately 140,000 clones, roughly 84% seen once. The material sequenced was peripheral blood. The receptors stem from a man aged 30 to 45 with COVID-19, enrolled during active disease.

The V call is TRBV6-5, the J call TRBJ1-1, with 10 bases fitting TRBD1. This CDR3 has 14 amino acids. Germline trimming cut 7 bases from V and 2 bases from J; bases unmatched to any gene: 4. The germline CDR1 and CDR2 sequences are MNHEY and SVGAGI. Written as DNA, the CDR3 is TGTGCCAGCAATAGACAGGGGGCTAACACTGAAGCTTTCTTT. This translates into CASNRQGANTEAFF.

DNA for the CDR3: TGTGCCAGCAGCCCGGTACGGAGAATGAACACTGAAGCTTTCTTT. It specifies CASSPVRRMNTEAFF. V and J are TRBV5-6 and TRBJ1-1; D uncertain. CDR3 size: 15 residues. Trimming took 4 bases from V and 0 from J, leaving 13 bases between them. The germline gives CDR1 SGHDT, CDR2 YYEEEE.

V usage is TRBV29-1 and J usage is TRBJ2-7, with D perhaps TRBD2 (5 bases). V shed 4 bases and J shed 3 bases, with 10 bases lying between them. This CDR3 contains 12 residues. In germline, CDR1 is SQVTM, CDR2 ANQGSEA. The CDR3 sequence: CSVVSAGYEQYF. CDR3 bases: TGCAGCGTTGTGTCGGCGGGCTACGAGCAGTACTTC.

This clone showed up just once. The V gene is TRBV4-1, the J gene TRBJ2-2; tentatively, D is TRBD2 (7 bases). This CDR3 region has 16 residues. Germline CDR1 is MGHRA and CDR2 is YSYEKL. Trimming removed 4 bases from V and 4 bases from J, with 16 bases in between. CDR3 region: CASSLEQGGSTGELFF. The CDR3, as DNA: TGCGCCAGCAGCCTCGAACAGGGAGGGAGCACCGGGGAGCTGTTTTTT.

This clone was recorded a few times. The chain combines TRBV30 with TRBJ1-4; 7 bases map to TRBD1. Per germline, CDR1 GTSNPN and CDR2 SVGIG (reference sequence). This CDR3 contains 13 residues. V lost 4 bases to trimming and J lost 5 bases; unmatched junction nucleotides: 4. Here the CDR3 reads CAWKGGSNEKLFF. CDR3 nucleotide sequence: TGTGCCTGGAAAGGGGGCTCCAATGAAAAACTGTTTTTT.

This rearrangement joins TRBV10-3 to TRBJ1-2; D call uncertain. Germline CDR1 is ENHRY and CDR2 is SYGVKD. V dropped 4 bases and J dropped 6 bases, with 9 bases sitting between them. The CDR3 length is 12 residues. The DNA for the CDR3 is TGTGCCATCAGTGTACGCGATCATGGCTACACCTTC. Translation gives CAISVRDHGYTF.

This clone was seen just once. The chain couples TRBV28 to TRBJ2-1; a possible D gene is TRBD2 (5 bases). The germline gives CDR1 MDHEN, CDR2 SYDVKM. The V gene lost 3 bases and the J gene lost 0 bases, with 15 bases spanning the gap. This CDR3 is built from 17 residues. CDR3 sequence (DNA): TGTGCCAGCAGTTTCGGGCGGGTGGCTAGCTCCTACAATGAGCAGTTCTTC. Protein: CASSFGRVASSYNEQFF. Variable domain in full (rest from reference TRBV28 and TRBJ2-1): DVKVTQSSRYLVKRTGEKVFLECVQDMDHENMFWYRQDPGLGLRLIYFSYDVKMKEKGDIPEGYSVSREKKERFSLILESASTNQTSMYLCASSFGRVASSYNEQFFGPGTRLTVL.

The rearrangement links TRBV19 to TRBJ2-7; 7 nucleotides agree with TRBD1. CDR1 is LNHDA, CDR2 SQIVND, per germline (reference sequence). J was trimmed by 3 bases and V by 3 bases; bases with no gene match: 5. The CDR3 spans 14 residues. CDR3 sequence (DNA): TGTGCCAGTAGTATGACCGGGACAGTCTACGAGCAGTACTTC. This translates into CASSMTGTVYEQYF.

In this sample, this clone turned up a few times. V gene TRBV10-1 combines with J gene TRBJ1-3, with D possibly matching TRBD1 (6 bases). The CDR3 length is 15 residues. V was clipped by 6 bases and J by 0 bases, with 12 bases between them. Germline V gene data show CDR1 as WNHNN and CDR2 as SYGVQD (reference sequence). CDR3 coding DNA: TGCGCCAGCAGCAGCGACAGGTCCTCTGGAAACACCATATATTTT. This encodes CASSSDRSSGNTIYF.

V usage is TRBV6-5 and J usage is TRBJ2-7; D is ambiguous. This CDR3 has 12 amino acids. Germline V lookup: CDR1 MNHEY, CDR2 SVGAGI. V was trimmed by 6 bases and J by 4 bases, leaving 10 bases between them. This chain's CDR3 is CASRGSVYEQYF. As DNA, the CDR3 is TGTGCCAGCAGGGGCTCCGTATACGAGCAGTACTTC.

The V call is TRBV5-1, the J call TRBJ2-2, with D unresolved. With 0 bases removed from V and 4 bases from J, the gap between germline ends came to 10 bases. The CDR3 has 15 residues. The V gene's germline CDR1 is SGHRS and CDR2 YFSETQ. The CDR3 is CASSLDPRRTGELFF. The CDR3 coding sequence is TGCGCCAGCAGCTTGGATCCCAGGCGCACCGGGGAGCTGTTTTTT.

The chain carries TRBV2 and TRBJ1-1; 12 nucleotides align to TRBD1. CDR1 is SNHLY, CDR2 FYNNEI, per germline. The length of the CDR3 is 15 residues. Germline trimming cut 8 bases from V and 5 bases from J; bases unmatched to any gene: 9. CDR3 protein: CASEGQGAIGTEAFF. CDR3 DNA sequence: TGTGCCAGCGAGGGACAGGGGGCAATTGGGACTGAAGCTTTCTTT.

This sequence joins TRBV30 and TRBJ1-2, with D uncertain. V was clipped by 3 bases and J by 8 bases, with 13 bases between them. CDR1 is GTSNPN and CDR2 is SVGIG in the germline V gene (reference sequence). This CDR3 has 12 residues. CDR3 bases: TGTGCCTGGAGCGGGAGCGCCCTCGGCTACACCTTC. As protein: CAWSGSALGYTF.

In nucleotides, the CDR3 is TGTGCCAGCTTCCCGGGACTAGCTGGAGAGACCCAGTACTTC. Translating it yields CASFPGLAGETQYF. This chain joins TRBV18 and TRBJ2-5; 9 bases agree with TRBD2. The CDR3 covers 14 residues. Germline-derived CDR1 and CDR2 are KGHSH and LQKENI. J was trimmed by 4 bases and V by 7 bases; bases with no gene match: 7.

The V call is TRBV11-3, the J call TRBJ2-5, with 7 bases aligning to TRBD1. V lost 1 base and J lost 4; bases outside the gene matches: 3. Germline lookup yields CDR1 SGHNT and CDR2 YENEEA. There are 14 residues in the CDR3. The CDR3 DNA reads TGTGCCAGCAGCTTAGGATACAGGGGAGAGACCCAGTACTTC. This sequence encodes CASSLGYRGETQYF. The full variable domain, completed using reference TRBV11-3 and TRBJ2-5, is EAGVVQSPRYKIIEKKQPVAFWCNPISGHNTLYWYLQNLGQGPELLIRYENEEAVDDSQLPKDRFSAERLKGVDSTLKIQPAELGDSAVYLCASSLGYRGETQYFGPGTRLLVL.

This clone was recorded only once. The chain is built from TRBV29-1 and TRBJ2-5; 9 bases line up with TRBD2. Germline loops: CDR1 SQVTM, CDR2 ANQGSEA. This CDR3 is 15 amino acids long. After removal of 5 bases from V and 2 bases from J, the junction contained 9 bases not matched to a gene. The CDR3 sequence is CSVLLAGILQETQYF. The CDR3 coding sequence is TGCAGCGTTCTCCTAGCGGGGATTCTACAAGAGACCCAGTACTTC. Filled out from reference TRBV29-1 and TRBJ2-5, the complete variable domain reads SAVISQKPSRDICQRGTSLTIQCQVDSQVTMMFWYRQQPGQSLTLIATANQGSEATYESGFVIDKFPISRPNLTFSTLTVSNMSPEDSSIYLCSVLLAGILQETQYFGPGTRLLVL.

This chain uses TRBV19 with TRBJ2-5, with TRBD1 matching 7 bases. Germline V gene data show CDR1 as LNHDA and CDR2 as SQIVND (reference sequence). This CDR3 region has 12 residues. The trim removed 6 bases at V and 5 bases at J, leaving 3 bases unmatched. This CDR3 is CASRGQWETQYF. The CDR3, as DNA: TGTGCCAGTAGGGGACAGTGGGAGACCCAGTACTTC.

The chain has TRBV5-4 and TRBJ1-4; TRBD1 aligns across 10 bases. The CDR3 is made up of 16 amino acids. The V segment lost 4 bases and the J segment 8 bases; nucleotides outside the gene matches: 11. Germline CDR1 is SGHNT and CDR2 is YYREEE (reference sequence). CDR3 sequence (DNA): TGTGCCAGCAGCCGAGGGAGACAGGGGGCGCGGGAAAAACTGTTTTTT. Its translation is CASSRGRQGAREKLFF.

This chain joins TRBV2 and TRBJ2-4, with 12 bases identical to TRBD2. In germline, CDR1 is SNHLY, CDR2 FYNNEI. This CDR3 comprises 16 residues. Losses at the gene ends were 8 bases for V and 0 bases for J; bases not matched to a gene: 5. The CDR3 spells CASLPTSGGAKNIQYF. CDR3 DNA sequence: TGTGCCAGCCTTCCGACTAGCGGGGGAGCCAAAAACATTCAGTACTTC.

The chain couples TRBV5-1 to TRBJ1-5, with 8 bases matching TRBD1. CDR3 length equals 20 residues. The J segment lost 5 bases and the V segment lost 1 base, leaving 20 bases of the junction unmatched. The germline V gene encodes CDR1 SGHRS and CDR2 YFSETQ. The CDR3 sequence: CASSLPRTGRVPRDHQPQHF. The DNA for the CDR3 is TGCGCCAGCAGCTTGCCAAGGACAGGGAGGGTTCCTAGGGATCATCAGCCCCAGCATTTT.

V gene TRBV5-6 combines with J gene TRBJ1-1; 7 bases line up with TRBD1. Trimming cost V 0 bases and J 5 bases; bases outside gene matches: 4. Germline lookup yields CDR1 SGHDT and CDR2 YYEEEE. CDR3 length equals 14 residues. The DNA for the CDR3 is TGTGCCAGCAGCTTGGTGGGACAGAGGACTGAAGCTTTCTTT. This gives the protein CASSLVGQRTEAFF.

The genes are TRBV24-1 and TRBJ2-3, with 7 positions matching TRBD1. V shed 4 bases and J 4 bases; nucleotides not matched to a gene: 10. Per germline, CDR1 KGHDR and CDR2 SFDVKD. The CDR3 has 16 residues. The CDR3, as DNA: TGTGCCACCAGTGACGCAGGGGGAGTTCCCCCAGATACGCAGTATTTT. Translated: CATSDAGGVPPDTQYF.

The V and J genes are TRBV9 and TRBJ2-2; D uncertain. Trimming stripped 4 bases from V and 1 base from J, with 17 bases between. The CDR3 consists of 17 residues. The germline gives CDR1 SGDLS, CDR2 YYNGEE. The CDR3, as DNA: TGTGCCAGCAGCTCACCCGCCGGAGACTGGAACACCGGGGAGCTGTTTTTT. As protein: CASSSPAGDWNTGELFF.

This chain joins TRBV2 and TRBJ1-4; 11 bases fit TRBD1. Germline V gene lookup returns CDR1 SNHLY and CDR2 FYNNEI. The CDR3 extends over 15 amino acids. The V gene end was trimmed by 3 bases and the J gene end by 6 bases; junction bases not matched to a gene: 3. The CDR3 region has the DNA TGTGCCAGCAGTGATGGGGGACAGGGGGATGAAAAACTGTTTTTT. Translation: CASSDGGQGDEKLFF.

This chain connects TRBV28 to TRBJ1-5, with 9 positions matching TRBD1. Germline V gene lookup returns CDR1 MDHEN and CDR2 SYDVKM. The ends lost 2 bases at V and 3 bases at J; junction bases unmatched: 5. There are 16 residues in the CDR3. CDR3: CASSLADRGINQPQHF. The CDR3 nucleotides read TGTGCCAGCAGTTTAGCCGACAGGGGGATCAATCAGCCCCAGCATTTT.

The rearrangement links TRBV28 to TRBJ1-1; 8 bases align to TRBD1. V lost 3 bases to trimming and J lost 3 bases; unmatched junction nucleotides: 9. This CDR3 is 16 amino acids long. Germline V gene data show CDR1 as MDHEN and CDR2 as SYDVKM. The CDR3: CASSFSRGRRDTEAFF. CDR3 coding DNA: TGTGCCAGCAGTTTTAGCAGGGGGCGGCGAGACACTGAAGCTTTCTTT.